Following are 15 T cell receptor beta chains from one sample sequenced in a study of T cell changes during pregnancy in multiple sclerosis. The repertoire was sequenced with immunoSEQ multiplex PCR; TCRdb's copy has only in-frame clones and lacks some. This table holds tens of thousands of clones, around 93% found once. The sequenced sample was peripheral blood, obtained in the second trimester of pregnancy. Source of these receptors: a female donor with multiple sclerosis, enrolled in a pregnancy study.

The CDR3, as DNA: TGTGCCAGCTCACCCCCCGGGACAGGCCACTCTGGGGCCAACGTCCTGACTTTC. It specifies CASSPPGTGHSGANVLTF. V usage is TRBV18 and J usage is TRBJ2-6; 8 bases fit TRBD1. Germline V gene lookup returns CDR1 KGHSH and CDR2 LQKENI. J lost 0 bases, V lost 3 bases, and 7 bases had no gene match. The CDR3 sequence is 18 residues long.

J is TRBJ1-2 and V is TRBV9; the D is unclear. Deletions cut 4 bases from V and 3 bases from J, with 7 bases between. Germline V lookup: CDR1 SGDLS, CDR2 YYNGEE. The CDR3 runs 12 residues. CDR3: CASSSEYYGYTF. CDR3 nucleotide sequence: TGTGCCAGCAGCTCAGAATACTATGGCTACACCTTC.

The J gene is TRBJ2-3, the V gene TRBV29-1, with D perhaps matching TRBD2 (6 bases). CDR3 length: 14 amino acids. CDR1 and CDR2 from the germline V gene are SQVTM and ANQGSEA. V lost 0 bases, J lost 0 bases, and 7 bases lay in between. The DNA of the CDR3 is TGCAGCGTTGAAGAGGGGGGAAGCACAGATACGCAGTATTTT. It yields the protein CSVEEGGSTDTQYF.

This chain links TRBV9 with TRBJ1-1; 12 bases are shared with TRBD1. The junction had 8 bases not matched to a gene; V was cut back by 4 bases and J by 10 bases. Germline V lookup: CDR1 SGDLS, CDR2 YYNGEE. The CDR3 totals 14 residues. CDR3: CASSIDPGQGAAFF. As DNA, the CDR3 is TGTGCCAGCAGCATAGACCCGGGACAGGGGGCAGCTTTCTTT.

The chain links TRBV10-3 to TRBJ2-1; 10 nucleotides match TRBD2. The length of the CDR3 is 12 residues. In germline, CDR1 is ENHRY, CDR2 SYGVKD. V lost 9 bases and J lost 8; bases outside the gene matches: 4. In DNA form, the CDR3 reads TGTGCCATTGGGACTAGCGCGGATGAGCAGTTCTTC. Translated: CAIGTSADEQFF.

This clone was counted only a few times. The V call is TRBV4-2, the J call TRBJ2-5; tentative D call: TRBD1 (6 bases). This CDR3 spans 14 amino acids. V was trimmed by 0 bases and J by 3 bases, leaving 8 bases between them. The germline V gene has CDR1 LGHNA and CDR2 YNFKEQ. CDR3 protein: CASSQDHREETQYF. The DNA for the CDR3 is TGTGCCAGCAGCCAAGATCACAGGGAAGAGACCCAGTACTTC.

This sequence joins TRBV2 and TRBJ2-2; D is uncertain. Germline loops: CDR1 SNHLY, CDR2 FYNNEI. With 3 bases removed from V and 0 bases from J, the gap between germline ends came to 14 bases. CDR3 size: 17 residues. The DNA for the CDR3 is TGTGCCAGCAGTGATGCGACTCTTAGCTCGAACACCGGGGAGCTGTTTTTT. Translation: CASSDATLSSNTGELFF.

This chain uses TRBV9 with TRBJ1-1; the D is unclear. The CDR3 has 14 residues. Deletions cut 4 bases from V and 0 bases from J, with 10 bases between. Per germline, CDR1 SGDLS and CDR2 YYNGEE. The CDR3, as DNA: TGTGCCAGCAGCCCTATACTGTTGAACACTGAAGCTTTCTTT. This translates into CASSPILLNTEAFF.

The sample holds a few counts of this clone. The rearrangement uses TRBV6-1 and TRBJ1-1; the D is unclear. The CDR3 runs 14 residues. Trimming took off 6 bases at V and 4 bases at J, with 15 bases between the two ends. Germline V lookup: CDR1 MNHNS, CDR2 SASEGT. The DNA for the CDR3 is TGTGCCAGCAGAAAGGTAGGAGTCACCACTGAAGCTTTCTTT. Protein: CASRKVGVTTEAFF.

The chain uses TRBV13 and TRBJ2-7; 13 bases are shared with TRBD2. The CDR3 is 13 residues long. From germline, CDR1 is PRHDT and CDR2 FYEKMQ (reference sequence). The V and J ends lost 5 bases and 7 bases, in that order; junction bases with no gene match: 2. CDR3 in amino acids: CASSELAGGEQYF. DNA for the CDR3: TGTGCCAGCAGCGAACTAGCGGGGGGGGAGCAGTACTTC.

The J gene is TRBJ2-7, the V gene TRBV14; 8 nucleotides line up with TRBD2. This CDR3 is 16 amino acids long. V trimming: 3 bases; J trimming: 1 base; junction bases outside the gene matches: 8. CDR1 and CDR2 from the germline V gene are SGHDN and FVKESK. In DNA form, the CDR3 reads TGTGCCAGCAGCCAGGAATTAGCGGGAAGGTCCTACGAGCAGTACTTC. As protein: CASSQELAGRSYEQYF.

The chain joins TRBV6-6 to TRBJ1-2, with D unclear. Trimming removed 8 bases at V and 11 bases at J, with 6 bases between. The CDR3 is made up of 8 amino acids. Germline V gene sequence: CDR1 MNHNY, CDR2 SVGAGI (reference sequence). In nucleotides, the CDR3 is TGTGCCAGCGAGGGTTACACCTTC. Protein product: CASEGYTF.

The chain is built from TRBV6-6 and TRBJ1-1; 7 nucleotides align to TRBD1. Trimming removed 6 bases from V and 3 bases from J; junction bases left unmatched: 7. The V gene's germline CDR1 is MNHNY and CDR2 SVGAGI (reference sequence). The CDR3 runs 14 residues. The CDR3 is CASRVGDSYTEAFF. The CDR3 nucleotides are TGTGCCAGCAGGGTTGGGGACAGTTACACTGAAGCTTTCTTT.

The gene calls are TRBV27 and TRBJ1-5; D remains unclear. Between the trimmed V and J ends, which lost 6 bases and 3 bases, there was a span of 18 bases. CDR3 length equals 16 residues. Germline V lookup: CDR1 MNHEY, CDR2 SMNVEV (reference sequence). CDR3 region: CASSSNSGVLNQPQHF. The DNA for the CDR3 is TGTGCCAGCAGCTCTAACTCCGGGGTCCTCAATCAGCCCCAGCATTTT.

The gene calls are TRBV5-1 and TRBJ2-5, with 9 bases identical to TRBD2. This CDR3 contains 17 residues. The ends lost 0 bases at V and 5 bases at J; junction bases unmatched: 11. CDR1 SGHRS and CDR2 YFSETQ come from the germline V gene. The DNA of the CDR3 is TGCGCCAGCAGCTTGGGGAGCGGGGGGTCCCTTGTGGAGACCCAGTACTTC. This encodes CASSLGSGGSLVETQYF.